These 21 T cell receptor beta chains came from one sample sequenced in a study of radiation and T cells in renal cell carcinoma. Assay used: immunoSEQ multiplex PCR; TCRdb lists only in-frame clones, some missing. The sample consists of 150,000 or so clones, about nine tenths of them appearing once. Documented time point: baseline pretreatment blood. Noted treatment: 15 Gy SBRT to primary tumor, nephrectomy 4 weeks later. Material: blood, obtained from a patient whose treatment included radiotherapy and nephrectomy. The receptors stem from a woman aged 65 to 85 with renal cell carcinoma.

The J gene is TRBJ2-5, the V gene TRBV6-5; D unresolved. Germline values: CDR1 MNHEY, CDR2 SVGAGI. The CDR3 consists of 14 residues. V was pared by 6 bases and J by 5 bases, with 16 bases between. CDR3 residues: CASSPTPLGETQYF. CDR3 DNA sequence: TGTGCCAGCAGCCCTACTCCTTTAGGGGAGACCCAGTACTTC.

V usage is TRBV23-1 and J usage is TRBJ1-1; possibly TRBD1 for D (6 bases). TRBV23-1 is an ORF, with its function uncertain. This CDR3 is built from 13 residues. Trimming cost V 0 bases and J 4 bases, with 6 bases left between them. Here the CDR3 reads CASSQSGGTEAFF. DNA of the CDR3: TGCGCCAGCAGTCAATCAGGGGGCACTGAAGCTTTCTTT.

The rearrangement uses TRBV7-3 and TRBJ1-2; D ambiguous. Germline CDR1 is SGHTA and CDR2 is FQGTGA. Between the trimmed V and J ends, which lost 5 bases and 3 bases, there was a span of 13 bases. The CDR3 spans 14 residues. CDR3 DNA: TGTGCCAGCAGCCCCTCGCCCACGCACTATGGCTACACCTTC. Its translation is CASSPSPTHYGYTF.

This chain links TRBV4-2 with TRBJ2-6, with D uncertain. The CDR3 totals 16 residues. V was pared by 1 base and J by 4 bases, with 11 bases between. Germline loops: CDR1 LGHNA, CDR2 YNFKEQ. The CDR3 nucleotides are TGTGCCAGCAGCCAAGCTTCGCCGTTGGGGGCCAACGTCCTGACTTTC. Its protein product is CASSQASPLGANVLTF.

V and J are TRBV10-3 and TRBJ2-5, with TRBD1 matching 9 bases. V gave up 11 bases and J gave up 2 bases; unmatched junction bases: 12. This CDR3 has 15 amino acids. Germline CDR1 reads ENHRY; CDR2 reads SYGVKD. The DNA of the CDR3 is TGTGCCTCCTCGTCGGGACAGGGAGGACAAGAGACCCAGTACTTC. This gives the protein CASSSGQGGQETQYF.

This clone was recorded once. The chain recombines TRBV5-1 with TRBJ2-5, with a tentative D call TRBD1 (6 bases). V lost 4 bases and J 5 bases, leaving 15 bases between the germline ends. This CDR3 spans 14 amino acids. The germline V gene encodes CDR1 SGHRS and CDR2 YFSETQ. The CDR3 DNA reads as TGCGCCAGCAGCCTAGGGGGACGAATGGAGACCCAGTACTTC. Encoded protein: CASSLGGRMETQYF.

This sequence joins TRBV30 and TRBJ1-5; D might be TRBD1 (6 bases). The germline CDR1 and CDR2 sequences are GTSNPN and SVGIG (reference sequence). The CDR3 loop spans 18 amino acids. V lost 1 base and J 0 bases, leaving 19 bases between the germline ends. CDR3 loop: CAWSGGVTGFYSNQPQHF. In DNA, the CDR3 is TGTGCCTGGAGTGGAGGTGTTACAGGGTTTTATAGCAATCAGCCCCAGCATTTT.

The gene calls are TRBV5-1 and TRBJ2-3; weak D call: TRBD2 (6 bases). Trimming stripped 1 base from V and 5 bases from J, with 20 bases between. This CDR3 contains 17 residues. Germline V gene lookup returns CDR1 SGHRS and CDR2 YFSETQ. CDR3 residues: CASSLRRLAGTEDTQYF. CDR3 DNA: TGCGCCAGCAGCTTGCGTCGTTTGGCGGGGACCGAAGATACGCAGTATTTT. The full variable domain, its missing parts supplied by reference TRBV5-1 and TRBJ2-3, is KAGVTQTPRYLIKTRGQQVTLSCSPISGHRSVSWYQQTPGQGLQFLFEYFSETQRNKGNFPGRFSGRQFSNSRSEMNVSTLELGDSALYLCASSLRRLAGTEDTQYFGPGTRLTVL.

This clone was seen a handful of times. The chain is built from TRBV5-1 and TRBJ1-1; no definite D call. This CDR3 spans 14 amino acids. Germline V gives CDR1 SGHRS, CDR2 YFSETQ. V was clipped by 0 bases and J by 4 bases, with 10 bases between them. The CDR3 loop is CASSLAAMGTEAFF. In DNA form, the CDR3 reads TGCGCCAGCAGCTTGGCCGCGATGGGCACTGAAGCTTTCTTT.

V is TRBV4-3 and J is TRBJ2-1; D is perhaps TRBD2 (6 bases). CDR3 length: 17 residues. Trimming shortened V by 0 bases and J by 3 bases, and 15 bases separated the two germline ends. Germline V gene data show CDR1 as LGHNA and CDR2 as YSLEER. DNA of the CDR3: TGCGCCAGCAGCCAAGATCGAGTGGGGGGACTCTACAATGAGCAGTTCTTC. It is translated as CASSQDRVGGLYNEQFF.

CDR3 residues: CAWSRQGQDTQYF. Here the CDR3 DNA reads TGTGCCTGGAGTCGACAGGGACAAGATACGCAGTATTTT. The chain employs TRBV30 and TRBJ2-3; 7 bases map to TRBD1. CDR3 size: 13 residues. Germline V gene lookup returns CDR1 GTSNPN and CDR2 SVGIG (reference sequence). J was trimmed by 5 bases and V by 2 bases; bases with no gene match: 4.

This clone was counted a single time. V usage is TRBV19 and J usage is TRBJ2-7; a weak D match, TRBD1 (5 bases). Germline values: CDR1 LNHDA, CDR2 SQIVND (reference sequence). V shed 5 bases and J shed 6 bases, with 14 bases lying between them. CDR3 length equals 13 residues. CDR3 sequence reads: CASSQGGPSEQYF. Here the CDR3 DNA reads TGTGCCAGTAGTCAGGGTGGGCCTTCCGAGCAGTACTTC. The whole variable domain, remainder taken from reference TRBV19 and TRBJ2-7, is DGGITQSPKYLFRKEGQNVTLSCEQNLNHDAMYWYRQDPGQGLRLIYYSQIVNDFQKGDIAEGYSVSREKKESFPLTVTSAQKNPTAFYLCASSQGGPSEQYFGPGTRLTVT.

The genes are TRBV6-5 and TRBJ2-7; 7 nucleotides agree with TRBD1. The J segment lost 5 bases and the V segment lost 7 bases, leaving 8 bases of the junction unmatched. The germline CDR1 and CDR2 sequences are MNHEY and SVGAGI. The CDR3 is 13 residues long. The CDR3 DNA sequence: TGTGCCAGCAACCCGACAGGGAACCACGAGCAGTACTTC. This sequence encodes CASNPTGNHEQYF.

This chain joins TRBV28 and TRBJ1-1; D might be TRBD1 (6 bases). Germline V gives CDR1 MDHEN, CDR2 SYDVKM. The CDR3 runs 15 residues. The ends were cut back, 2 bases at V and 5 bases at J, with 15 bases in the middle. Here the CDR3 reads CASSLITRGRTEAFF. The CDR3 DNA is TGTGCCAGCAGTTTAATTACGAGGGGGAGGACTGAAGCTTTCTTT. Variable domain in full (rest from reference TRBV28 and TRBJ1-1): DVKVTQSSRYLVKRTGEKVFLECVQDMDHENMFWYRQDPGLGLRLIYFSYDVKMKEKGDIPEGYSVSREKKERFSLILESASTNQTSMYLCASSLITRGRTEAFFGQGTRLTVV.

The rearrangement joins TRBV7-2 to TRBJ1-2; D is perhaps TRBD1 (6 bases). V was shortened by 9 bases and J by 7 bases, with 27 bases between the two germline ends. The CDR3 runs 16 residues. In germline, CDR1 is SGHTA, CDR2 FQGNSA. The CDR3 is CAREPADRTTGGGYTF. CDR3 coding DNA: TGTGCCAGGGAACCAGCGGACAGAACTACCGGAGGTGGCTACACCTTC.

This rearrangement joins TRBV23-1 to TRBJ2-5, with 9 positions matching TRBD1. TRBV23-1 is treated as an ORF (open reading frame) with a function not yet certain. V lost 4 bases, J lost 4 bases, and 7 bases stayed unmatched. The CDR3 has 15 amino acids. This CDR3 is CASSRPGTGTETQYF. Here the CDR3 DNA reads TGCGCCAGCAGTCGTCCCGGGACAGGGACAGAGACCCAGTACTTC.

This clone showed up just a few times. The chain links TRBV28 to TRBJ1-1; D perhaps matches TRBD1 (6 bases). Looked up from germline, CDR1 is MDHEN and CDR2 is SYDVKM. The CDR3 loop spans 12 amino acids. With 7 bases removed from V and 8 bases from J, the gap between germline ends came to 14 bases. The DNA of the CDR3 is TGTGCCAGCACCTTGGCGCAGGGGGAAGCTTTCTTT. It specifies CASTLAQGEAFF.

This clone came up a few times. The chain has TRBV27 and TRBJ2-2; D might be TRBD2 (6 bases). Deletions cut 7 bases from V and 4 bases from J, with 7 bases between. This CDR3 region has 12 residues. The germline gives CDR1 MNHEY, CDR2 SMNVEV (reference sequence). CDR3 residues: CASKEGTGELFF. CDR3 bases: TGTGCCAGCAAGGAGGGCACCGGGGAGCTGTTTTTT.

The CDR3 coding sequence is TGCGCCAGCAGCTTGGAACAGCCCTCCTACGAGCAGTACTTC. Its translation: CASSLEQPSYEQYF. This chain uses TRBV5-1 with TRBJ2-7; no reliable D call. The germline CDR1 and CDR2 sequences are SGHRS and YFSETQ. Trimming removed 0 bases from V and 0 bases from J, with 7 bases in between. The CDR3 has 14 residues.

Regarding this clone: At one boundary the junction diverges from the germline segment, which might be a read error. The V and J genes are TRBV20-1 and TRBJ1-1, with 7 nucleotides matching TRBD1. Germline CDR1 DFQATT, CDR2 SNEGSKA (reference sequence). The CDR3 totals 10 residues. The CDR3 loop reads CSARGTVAFF. CDR3 coding DNA: TGCAGTGCGAGAGGGACAGTGGCTTTCTTT.

DNA of the CDR3: TGCGCCAGCAGCGCCCGGACAGGGGGCAATTATGGCTACACCTTC. Protein: CASSARTGGNYGYTF. This chain uses TRBV5-1 with TRBJ1-2, with TRBD1 matching over 11 bases. Per the germline V gene, CDR1 is SGHRS and CDR2 is YFSETQ. CDR3 size: 15 residues. V was clipped by 4 bases and J by 5 bases; unmatched bases: 7.